Shown below are 5 T cell receptor beta chains from a single sample sequenced in a study of T cells in localized non-small cell lung cancer. Measured with immunoSEQ multiplex PCR; TCRdb has only the in-frame clones, and not every one. Of about 40,000 clones in the sample, more than 75% were seen once. The sample was peripheral blood, taken before any cancer treatment. These receptors all come from a man aged 35 to 70 with stage I lung adenocarcinoma.

This chain connects TRBV4-1 to TRBJ2-7; the D gene is possibly TRBD2 (5 bases). The CDR3 extends over 13 amino acids. Germline CDR1 reads MGHRA; CDR2 reads YSYEKL. Trimming took 5 bases from V and 5 from J, leaving 13 bases between them. CDR3 sequence (DNA): TGCGCCAGCAGCGCCTATCGGGGTAACGAGCAGTACTTC. Amino acid sequence: CASSAYRGNEQYF.

The CDR3, as DNA: TGTGCCAGCAGCCAAGAAAAACGGACTAGCGGGTACAATGAGCAGTTCTTC. This encodes CASSQEKRTSGYNEQFF. The genes are TRBV4-2 and TRBJ2-1, with 11 positions matching TRBD2. The V and J ends lost 0 bases and 4 bases, in that order; junction bases with no gene match: 5. This CDR3 spans 17 amino acids. CDR1 and CDR2 (germline): LGHNA, YNFKEQ.

The V and J genes are TRBV9 and TRBJ2-5; 9 nucleotides line up with TRBD1. The CDR3 is made up of 15 amino acids. Germline values: CDR1 SGDLS, CDR2 YYNGEE. Losses at the gene ends were 0 bases for V and 6 bases for J; bases not matched to a gene: 6. This CDR3 is CASSVEGQGIKTQYF. In DNA form, the CDR3 reads TGTGCCAGCAGCGTAGAAGGACAGGGGATAAAGACCCAGTACTTC.

To note about this clone: An end of the junction differs from the germline gene, which may be a read error. The chain joins TRBV7-2 to TRBJ2-6, with TRBD1 matching 10 bases. Germline V gene lookup returns CDR1 SGHTA and CDR2 FQGNSA. The CDR3 contains 18 residues. This CDR3 is CASILVGTGVPGANVLTF. The CDR3 DNA reads as TGTGCCAGCATCTTAGTAGGGACAGGGGTACCTGGGGCCAACGTCCTGACTTTC.

The chain joins TRBV5-1 to TRBJ2-1; 9 bases line up with TRBD1. Unmatched junction bases numbered 9, after V lost 2 bases and J lost 9 bases. Germline CDR1 SGHRS, CDR2 YFSETQ. CDR3 size: 15 residues. Written as DNA, the CDR3 is TGCGCCAGCAGCTTTGACAGGGGGTTAACGCGTGAGCAGTTCTTC. Its translation: CASSFDRGLTREQFF.